Listed here are 21 T cell receptor beta chains from one sample, sequenced in a study of molecular identifiers for immune sequencing clone quantification. TCRdb itself ran the PCR reads through MiXCR, one entry per CDR3 protein. The sample yields 250,000 to 350,000 distinct CDR3 sequences, about 20% seen once. The sample comprised naive CD8+ T cells from blood, with Jurkat cell RNA spiked in. The subset is: FACS-sorted CD8+CD4-CCR7+CD45RA+ naive T cells. These receptors originate from a human donor in good health. Some libraries in this study had Jurkat cell RNA spiked in.

The rearrangement joins TRBV11-2 to TRBJ2-3, with D unclear. In germline, CDR1 is SGHAT, CDR2 FQNNGV. The CDR3 has 16 amino acids. The V and J ends lost 4 bases and 2 bases respectively, with 16 bases between them. CDR3 coding DNA: TGTGCCAGCAGCTCCCACCGCACTTTTGCCACAGATACGCAGTATTTT. Translating gives CASSSHRTFATDTQYF.

In its sample, this clonotype was seen many times. J is TRBJ1-5 and V is TRBV15; D may be TRBD1 (5 bases). In germline, CDR1 is LNHNV, CDR2 YYDKDF (reference sequence). The V gene lost 6 bases and the J gene lost 9 bases, with 18 bases spanning the gap. The CDR3 runs 14 residues. CDR3 loop: CATREAGTYRPQHF. Written as DNA, the CDR3 is TGTGCCACCAGAGAAGCTGGGACCTACAGGCCCCAGCATTTT. Combining the CDR3 with reference TRBV15 and TRBJ1-5 gives the whole variable domain DAMVIQNPRYQVTQFGKPVTLSCSQTLNHNVMYWYQQKSSQAPKLLFHYYDKDFNNEADTPDNFQSRRPNTSFCFLDIRSPGLGDTAMYLCATREAGTYRPQHFGDGTRLSIL.

In its sample, this clonotype was seen many times. The V and J genes are TRBV4-1 and TRBJ2-1; 12 nucleotides align to TRBD2. The germline gives CDR1 MGHRA, CDR2 YSYEKL. This CDR3 spans 15 amino acids. V was pared by 3 bases and J by 8 bases, with 5 bases of the junction left unmatched. CDR3 sequence (DNA): TGCGCCAGCAGCCAGAGGACTAGCGGGGTCTATGAGCAGTTCTTC. It translates to CASSQRTSGVYEQFF.

This clonotype was detected ten times or more. V and J are TRBV19 and TRBJ2-7; D uncertain. The CDR3 contains 11 residues. Germline V CDR1 and CDR2: LNHDA, SQIVND (reference sequence). V was cut by 10 bases and J by 5 bases, with 12 bases left in between. As DNA, the CDR3 is TGTGCCACTTCGTGGGCTAACGAGCAGTACTTC. This sequence encodes CATSWANEQYF.

A word on this clonotype: A read error is possible here, since a much larger clone lies one base away. The CDR3 loop is CASGLGSGMNTEAFF. The CDR3 DNA reads TGCGCCAGCGGCTTGGGGTCGGGGATGAACACTGAAGCTTTCTTT. The chain couples TRBV5-1 to TRBJ1-1; no firm D call. This CDR3 has 15 residues. Germline CDR1 and CDR2: SGHRS and YFSETQ.

This clonotype has at least ten counts. V and J are TRBV20-1 and TRBJ1-1, with 7 bases that match TRBD1. CDR1 is DFQATT, CDR2 SNEGSKA, per germline (reference sequence). The ends lost 4 bases at V and 6 bases at J; junction bases unmatched: 8. The CDR3 is 13 residues long. The CDR3 is CSATVAGGAEAFF. CDR3 bases: TGCAGTGCTACTGTGGCAGGGGGGGCTGAAGCTTTCTTT.

As to this clonotype: Sequence at one end of the junction differs from germline and may be a read error. The V and J genes are TRBV28 and TRBJ1-1; 7 bases line up with TRBD1. CDR1 MDHEN and CDR2 SYDVKM come from the germline V gene. The CDR3 runs to 17 residues. The CDR3, as DNA: TGTGCCAGCAGCCGACAGGGCCTTTCCATCGTGAACACTGAGGCTTTCTTT. Encoded protein: CASSRQGLSIVNTEAFF.

About this clonotype itself: A much larger clone sits a single nucleotide away, making a read error possible. The chain recombines TRBV9 with TRBJ1-3; D gene ambiguous. The ends were cut back, 0 bases at V and 0 bases at J, with 1 base in the middle. Germline CDR1 and CDR2: SGDLS and YYNGEE. The CDR3 spans 13 residues. DNA of the CDR3: TGTGCCAGCAGCGTAGACTCTGGAAACACCATATATTTT. It is translated as CASSVDSGNTIYF. Supplemented by reference TRBV9 and TRBJ1-3, the full variable domain reads DSGVTQTPKHLITATGQRVTLRCSPRSGDLSVYWYQQSLDQGLQFLIQYYNGEERAKGNILERFSAQQFPDLHSELNLSSLELGDSALYFCASSVDSGNTIYFGEGSWLTVV.

This clonotype occurred many times. The chain combines TRBV6-1 with TRBJ1-2, with D uncertain. The germline V gene encodes CDR1 MNHNS and CDR2 SASEGT. Trimming shortened V by 2 bases and J by 6 bases, and 4 bases separated the two germline ends. The CDR3 has 11 amino acids. The CDR3 bases are TGTGCCAGCAGTGAATTTAATGGCTACACCTTC. It is translated as CASSEFNGYTF.

This clonotype showed up many times. The rearrangement uses TRBV11-2 and TRBJ1-1; D unclear. The ends were cut back, 1 base at V and 8 bases at J, with 5 bases in the middle. Looked up from germline, CDR1 is SGHAT and CDR2 is FQNNGV. The CDR3 has 11 residues. The CDR3 loop reads CASSLVTEAFF. In DNA, the CDR3 is TGTGCCAGCAGCTTAGTCACAGAAGCTTTCTTT.

This clonotype was counted ten times or more. The chain employs TRBV7-9 and TRBJ2-1, with a tentative D call TRBD2 (6 bases). V lost 6 bases and J lost 0, with 21 bases in between. There are 18 residues in the CDR3. CDR1 and CDR2 (germline): SEHNR, FQNEAQ (reference sequence). The CDR3 region has the DNA TGTGCCAGCAGGCATACTAGCACGGAGTTTTACTCCTACAATGAGCAGTTCTTC. As protein: CASRHTSTEFYSYNEQFF. Based on the CDR3 plus reference TRBV7-9 and TRBJ2-1, the full variable domain is DTGVSQNPRHKITKRGQNVTFRCDPISEHNRLYWYRQTLGQGPEFLTYFQNEAQLEKSRLLSDRFSAERPKGSFSTLEIQRTEQGDSAMYLCASRHTSTEFYSYNEQFFGPGTRLTVL.

This clonotype has only a few counts. This CDR3 fails to terminate in the conserved phenylalanine or tryptophan, so it likely reflects a read error. V gene TRBV19 combines with J gene TRBJ2-3, with D possibly matching TRBD1 (6 bases). This CDR3 has 14 amino acids. Germline assignment: CDR1 LNHDA and CDR2 SQIVND (reference sequence). Between the trimmed V and J ends, which lost 5 bases and 6 bases, there was a span of 15 bases. The CDR3 DNA is TGTGCCAGTAGTTGGGACAATCAAAGGGATACGCAGTATCTT. It codes for CASSWDNQRDTQYL.

This clonotype was seen repeatedly, ten times or more. This chain uses TRBV4-3 with TRBJ2-7, with 7 bases aligning to TRBD2. The CDR3 is 15 residues long. V lost 4 bases and J lost 4; bases outside the gene matches: 10. From germline, CDR1 is LGHNA and CDR2 YSLEER. The chain's CDR3 is CASSLDGTTHYEQYF. CDR3 DNA sequence: TGCGCCAGCAGCCTGGACGGGACTACCCATTACGAGCAGTACTTC.

About this clonotype: Being one base from a much bigger clone, this may be a read error. This sequence joins TRBV12-3 or TRBV12-4 and TRBJ2-5, with D perhaps TRBD1 (5 bases). This CDR3 contains 14 residues. For the CDR3, the DNA is TGTACCAGCAGTTTAGGGGCAGGCCACGAGACCCAGTACTTC. This codes for CTSSLGAGHETQYF.

The V gene is TRBV27, the J gene TRBJ1-5; maybe TRBD1 (5 bases). This CDR3 has 15 residues. CDR1 and CDR2 from the germline V gene are MNHEY and SMNVEV (reference sequence). Deletions cut 2 bases from V and 2 bases from J, with 10 bases between. Here the CDR3 reads CASSLAATGNQPQHF. The CDR3 DNA follows: TGTGCCAGCAGTTTAGCGGCGACAGGCAATCAGCCCCAGCATTTT.

The table lists this clonotype with many counts. The rearrangement uses TRBV7-9 and TRBJ2-1, with 14 bases fitting TRBD2. In germline, CDR1 is SEHNR, CDR2 FQNEAQ (reference sequence). The CDR3 consists of 16 residues. Germline trimming cut 5 bases from V and 7 bases from J; bases unmatched to any gene: 7. The CDR3 protein is CASSLTSGGAGNEQFF. DNA of the CDR3: TGTGCCAGCAGCCTGACTAGCGGGGGGGCGGGAAATGAGCAGTTCTTC.

There are many counts of this clonotype. Here the CDR3 DNA reads TGTGCCAGCAGCTCACCGAGGAGGGGCACTGAAGCTTTCTTT. This sequence encodes CASSSPRRGTEAFF. The chain is built from TRBV21-1 and TRBJ1-1. TRBV21-1 is described as a pseudogene. This CDR3 has 14 amino acids.

This clonotype was recorded at least ten times. The chain combines TRBV15 with TRBJ1-4; D call uncertain. The length of the CDR3 is 18 residues. Deletions cut 0 bases from V and 0 bases from J, with 14 bases between. Germline values: CDR1 LNHNV, CDR2 YYDKDF (reference sequence). DNA for the CDR3: TGTGCCACCAGCAGAGATCTTGGATTCCCATCAACTAATGAAAAACTGTTTTTT. It yields the protein CATSRDLGFPSTNEKLFF.

A note on this clonotype: This may be a read error: a much more frequent sequence differs by one nucleotide. The gene calls are TRBV12-5 and TRBJ2-3; tentative D call: TRBD1 (5 bases). Trimming shortened V by 9 bases and J by 7 bases, and 11 bases separated the two germline ends. Germline V gives CDR1 LGHNT, CDR2 FRNRAP. The CDR3 is 11 amino acids. The CDR3 DNA reads as TGTGCTAGAGGGGATCCGAATACGCAGTATTTT. Translating gives CARGDPNTQYF.

This clonotype was seen at least ten times. This chain links TRBV3-1 with TRBJ1-1; possible D gene TRBD1, 5 bases. V lost 1 base and J lost 3, with 15 bases in between. In germline, CDR1 is LGHDT, CDR2 YNNKEL (reference sequence). The CDR3 spans 16 residues. The CDR3 protein is CASSQGWGTAYTEAFF. CDR3 sequence (DNA): TGTGCCAGCAGCCAAGGTTGGGGGACGGCGTACACTGAAGCTTTCTTT. The full variable domain, completed using reference TRBV3-1 and TRBJ1-1, is DTAVSQTPKYLVTQMGNDKSIKCEQNLGHDTMYWYKQDSKKFLKIMFSYNNKELIINETVPNRFSPKSPDKAHLNLHINSLELGDSAVYFCASSQGWGTAYTEAFFGQGTRLTVV.

This clonotype has a count of ten or more. The rearrangement links TRBV7-6 to TRBJ1-1, with D tentatively TRBD1 (5 bases). Trimming removed 0 bases at V and 3 bases at J, with 8 bases between. CDR3 size: 14 residues. Germline-derived CDR1 and CDR2 are SGHVS and FNYEAQ. CDR3 amino acids: CASSLAWGDTEAFF. The CDR3 DNA sequence: TGTGCCAGCAGCTTAGCGTGGGGGGACACTGAAGCTTTCTTT. Complete variable domain (other parts from reference TRBV7-6 and TRBJ1-1): GAGVSQSPRYKVTKRGQDVALRCDPISGHVSLYWYRQALGQGPEFLTYFNYEAQQDKSGLPNDRFSAERPEGSISTLTIQRTEQRDSAMYRCASSLAWGDTEAFFGQGTRLTVV.